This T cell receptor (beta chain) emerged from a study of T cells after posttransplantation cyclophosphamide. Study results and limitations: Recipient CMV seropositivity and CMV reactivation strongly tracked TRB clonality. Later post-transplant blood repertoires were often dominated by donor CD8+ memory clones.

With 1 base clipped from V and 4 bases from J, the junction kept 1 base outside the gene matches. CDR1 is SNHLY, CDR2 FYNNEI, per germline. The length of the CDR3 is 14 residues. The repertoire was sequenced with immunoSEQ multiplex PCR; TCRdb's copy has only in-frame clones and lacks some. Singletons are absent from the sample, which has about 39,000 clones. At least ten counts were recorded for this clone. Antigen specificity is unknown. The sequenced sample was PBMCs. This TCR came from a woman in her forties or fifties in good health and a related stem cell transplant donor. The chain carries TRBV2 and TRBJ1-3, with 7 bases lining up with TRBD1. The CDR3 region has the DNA TGTGCCAGCAGTGAAGGAGGGGGCGGAAACACCATATATTTT. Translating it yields CASSEGGGGNTIYF. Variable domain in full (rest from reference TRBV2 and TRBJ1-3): EPEVTQTPSHQVTQMGQEVILRCVPISNHLYFYWYRQILGQKVEFLVSFYNNEISEKSEIFDDQFSVERPDGSNFTLKIRSTKLEDSAMYFCASSEGGGGNTIYFGEGSWLTVV.